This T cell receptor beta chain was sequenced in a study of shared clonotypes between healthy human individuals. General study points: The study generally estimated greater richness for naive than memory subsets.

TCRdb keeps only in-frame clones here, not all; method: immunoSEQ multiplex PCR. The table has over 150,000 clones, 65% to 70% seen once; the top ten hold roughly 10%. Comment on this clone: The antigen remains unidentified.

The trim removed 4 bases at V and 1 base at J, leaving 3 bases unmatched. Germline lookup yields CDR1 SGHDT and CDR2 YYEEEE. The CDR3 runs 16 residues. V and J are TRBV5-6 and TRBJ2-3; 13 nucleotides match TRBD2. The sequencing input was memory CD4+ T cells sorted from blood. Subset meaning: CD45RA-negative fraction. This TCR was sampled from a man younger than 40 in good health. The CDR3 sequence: CASSRTSGSRTDTQYF. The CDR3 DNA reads TGTGCCAGCAGCCGGACTAGCGGGAGCCGCACAGATACGCAGTATTTT.